The clone carrying this T cell receptor (beta chain) appeared a few times. One junction end disagrees with the germline gene, perhaps due to a read error. This sample stems from a study of blood T cells in healthy people across ages. This CDR3 is built from 11 residues. Next came a second PCR, run for about 6 to 12 cycles, which used a sample-barcoded 5' primer along with a J-beta primer mix. MiXCR was run by TCRdb on the 5' RACE reads, yielding one entry per CDR3 protein. This sample carries some 1.6 million distinct CDR3 sequences, around 35% of them seen once, and the ten largest clones take over 9%.

This receptor was taken from a woman aged 25 to 39 in good health. Sequencing was performed on blood. This chain joins TRBV12-3 or TRBV12-4 and TRBJ1-3; no reliable D call. The CDR3 here is CASSPGNTIYF. CDR3 coding DNA: TGTGCCAGCAGTCCTGGTAACACCATATATTTT.